A single sample is the source of the 2 T cell receptor beta chains below, sequenced in a study of T cell responses to AZD1222 COVID-19 vaccine. Measured with immunoSEQ multiplex PCR; TCRdb has only the in-frame clones, and not every one. The top ten clones hold about 1.5% of a sample with 150,000 or so clones, less than 90% of them seen once. This specimen was peripheral blood, taken on day 0 of AZD1222 vaccination. The source of these receptors is an adult in good health.

This sequence joins TRBV30 and TRBJ1-3, with D perhaps matching TRBD1 (5 bases). This CDR3 is 14 amino acids long. Germline values: CDR1 GTSNPN, CDR2 SVGIG (reference sequence). V lost 8 bases to trimming and J lost 1 base, with 15 bases between them. The CDR3 loop is CALAGGLSGNTIYF. The CDR3 region has the DNA TGTGCCCTCGCCGGGGGGTTGTCTGGAAACACCATATATTTT. Full variable domain (outside the CDR3, taken from reference TRBV30 and TRBJ1-3): SQTIHQWPATLVQPVGSPLSLECTVEGTSNPNLYWYRQAAGRGLQLLFYSVGIGQISSEVPQNLSASRPQDRQFILSSKKLLLSDSGFYLCALAGGLSGNTIYFGEGSWLTVV.

The chain links TRBV6-6 to TRBJ1-2, with TRBD1 matching 11 bases. This CDR3 comprises 14 residues. Losses at the gene ends were 6 bases for V and 2 bases for J; bases not matched to a gene: 2. In germline, CDR1 is MNHNY, CDR2 SVGAGI (reference sequence). The chain's CDR3 is CASSGQGANYGYTF. In DNA, the CDR3 is TGTGCCAGCAGCGGACAGGGGGCGAACTATGGCTACACCTTC.